The entry that follows covers one T cell receptor (beta chain) sequence. The target of this receptor is not known. Base qualities were left out, and no much larger clone turns up one base away. The data derive from a study of technical replicates of blood from several donors (dated by TCRdb to 2016 to 2017). A distance of 15 bases separates the germline ends of V and J, which lose 4 bases and 8 bases respectively. The CDR3 contains 15 residues, cysteine and phenylalanine counted. Of all the DNA, just the CDR3 is kept, 45 bases in frame from base 1. The germline V gene gives CDR1 as SGHVS and CDR2 as FNYEAQ. Libraries were made using the immunoSEQ multiplex PCR assay. TCRdb obtained this table from immuneACCESS and retained in-frame rearrangements with V and J assigned. These tables miss some clones; where compared with another copy, unresolved V genes account for less than half of the shortfall, and the remainder is unexplained. This sample is represented by about 76,000 clones; 80% to 90% of them were singletons. 4.5% to 6% of the sample goes to the ten largest clones.

The sample was PBMCs. The sequence joins TRBV7-6 to TRBJ1-6, with TRBD1 tentatively as D gene (5 bases match). This receptor was identified in a human donor in good health. Some clones in this sample may be carry-over from other donors' samples. The nucleotides read TGTGCCAGCAGCTCTCGCTCAGGAGGGGATTCACCCCTCCACTTT. Its protein product is CASSSRSGGDSPLHF.